The 20 T cell receptor beta chains presented below share a single source sample, sequenced in a study of CD8+ T cells in alopecia areata. Treatment reported: oral pan-JAK inhibitor, 5-10 mg twice daily. RNA extraction and reverse transcription yielded cDNA as sequencing template. The method was immunoSEQ multiplex PCR; TCRdb's version includes in-frame clones alone and lacks a portion of them. Here the sample spans 200,000 to 250,000 clones, more than 45% being singletons. The material was CD4+ T cells sorted from blood, obtained at week 4, from a patient treated with tofacitinib. These receptors originate from a human donor with alopecia areata.

This clone was counted between two and nine times. V gene TRBV4-1 combines with J gene TRBJ2-3, with a possible D match to TRBD2 (5 bases). From germline, CDR1 is MGHRA and CDR2 YSYEKL. This CDR3 has 16 residues. V gave up 4 bases and J gave up 0 bases, with 14 bases separating them. This CDR3 reads CASSPHHGVSTDTQYF. CDR3 coding DNA: TGCGCCAGCAGCCCCCATCACGGGGTTAGCACAGATACGCAGTATTTT.

This clone was picked up a small number of times. The chain has TRBV19 and TRBJ2-3, with 12 bases identical to TRBD2. This CDR3 has 15 amino acids. V lost 5 bases, J lost 3 bases, and 3 bases stayed unmatched. Germline-derived CDR1 and CDR2 are LNHDA and SQIVND (reference sequence). CDR3 amino acids: CASSSGLAGTDTQYF. The CDR3 nucleotides read TGTGCCAGTAGTTCCGGACTAGCGGGGACAGATACGCAGTATTTT.

This clone has more than one count but fewer than ten. This CDR3 is also generated by other DNA sequences in the sample. The chain joins TRBV5-1 to TRBJ2-7; D is unresolved. Germline V gene sequence: CDR1 SGHRS, CDR2 YFSETQ. This CDR3 is built from 11 residues. V was clipped by 0 bases and J by 5 bases, with 3 bases between them. CDR3 DNA: TGCGCCAGCAGCTTGGAAGACGAGCAGTACTTC. This sequence encodes CASSLEDEQYF.

The V and J genes are TRBV29-1 and TRBJ1-1; D perhaps matches TRBD1 (5 bases). Germline V CDR1 and CDR2: SQVTM, ANQGSEA. CDR3 length equals 16 residues. V was cut by 6 bases and J by 1 base, with 21 bases left in between. The CDR3 nucleotides read TGCAGCGTCGTCCGATTGGCAGGGAGTGGGAACACTGAAGCTTTCTTT. Its protein is CSVVRLAGSGNTEAFF.

In its sample, this clone was seen a few times. The J gene is TRBJ1-2, the V gene TRBV4-3, with D perhaps matching TRBD1 (6 bases). This CDR3 has 15 residues. Trimming cost V 2 bases and J 3 bases, with 13 bases left between them. Looked up from germline, CDR1 is LGHNA and CDR2 is YSLEER. The CDR3 bases are TGCGCCAGCAGCCAAATCAGAGGGGGGGACTATGGCTACACCTTC. Protein sequence: CASSQIRGGDYGYTF.

The count of this clone is one. J is TRBJ1-2 and V is TRBV7-3; D gene unclear. CDR3 length equals 13 residues. V dropped 2 bases and J dropped 4 bases, with 8 bases sitting between them. Germline CDR1 reads SGHTA; CDR2 reads FQGTGA. CDR3 protein: CASSLGGGYGYTF. CDR3 DNA sequence: TGTGCCAGCAGCTTAGGAGGTGGCTATGGCTACACCTTC.

The sample holds a few counts of this clone. V usage is TRBV28 and J usage is TRBJ1-4; 9 positions match TRBD1. The CDR3 spans 14 residues. From germline, CDR1 is MDHEN and CDR2 SYDVKM. The junction had 4 bases not matched to a gene; V was cut back by 6 bases and J by 5 bases. The CDR3 nucleotides read TGTGCCAGCAGCTCGACAGGGGGGAATGAAAAACTGTTTTTT. Amino acids: CASSSTGGNEKLFF.

The chain combines TRBV23-1 with TRBJ2-5; TRBD2 is a possible D gene (6 bases). TRBV23-1 is known as an ORF, though its function is uncertain. The CDR3 extends over 13 amino acids. The V gene lost 6 bases and the J gene lost 3 bases, with 11 bases spanning the gap. CDR3 sequence: CASSLRLEETQYF. In nucleotides, the CDR3 is TGCGCCAGCAGCCTACGACTAGAAGAGACCCAGTACTTC.

The CDR3 sequence is CASSIKGAEGQPQHF. For the CDR3, the DNA is TGCGCCAGCAGTATCAAAGGGGCGGAGGGTCAGCCCCAGCATTTT. The chain has TRBV23-1 and TRBJ1-5; tentatively, D is TRBD1 (5 bases). TRBV23-1 qualifies as an ORF whose function is uncertain. Trimming left V 5 bases short and J 6 bases short, with 17 bases between. The CDR3 loop spans 15 amino acids.

V gene TRBV2 combines with J gene TRBJ1-5, with D unclear. The V end lost 6 bases, the J end lost 2 bases, and 11 bases lay between the germline ends. Per germline, CDR1 SNHLY and CDR2 FYNNEI. The CDR3 totals 14 residues. CDR3 region: CASSADGGNQPQHF. CDR3 DNA: TGTGCCAGCAGCGCCGATGGGGGCAATCAGCCCCAGCATTTT.

This clone has just a few counts. The chain recombines TRBV4-1 with TRBJ2-7, with a possible D match to TRBD2 (5 bases). Germline-derived CDR1 and CDR2 are MGHRA and YSYEKL. CDR3 length: 15 residues. Trimming removed 1 base from V and 4 bases from J, with 14 bases in between. CDR3 DNA: TGCGCCAGCAGCCAAGGAGGAGGTTCCCGGTACGAGCAGTACTTC. Its protein product is CASSQGGGSRYEQYF.

The chain couples TRBV6-5 to TRBJ1-5; 10 nucleotides align to TRBD1. The CDR3 runs 16 residues. Looked up from germline, CDR1 is MNHEY and CDR2 is SVGAGI. V trimming: 4 bases; J trimming: 2 bases; junction bases outside the gene matches: 5. The CDR3 DNA follows: TGTGCCAGCAGTTCCGGGACAGGGGTTGGCAATCAGCCCCAGCATTTT. Translating gives CASSSGTGVGNQPQHF.

This rearrangement joins TRBV7-3 to TRBJ1-1, with 7 bases fitting TRBD1. The CDR3 has 13 amino acids. Trimming took 5 bases from V and 1 from J; bases not matched to a gene: 1. CDR1 SGHTA and CDR2 FQGTGA come from the germline V gene. CDR3 protein: CASSGTANTEAFF. The DNA for the CDR3 is TGTGCCAGCAGCGGGACAGCGAACACTGAAGCTTTCTTT.

This rearrangement joins TRBV27 to TRBJ2-1, with 8 bases fitting TRBD1. The CDR3 extends over 13 amino acids. Germline CDR1 reads MNHEY; CDR2 reads SMNVEV (reference sequence). The V gene end was trimmed by 6 bases and the J gene end by 9 bases; junction bases not matched to a gene: 7. CDR3 protein: CASSPRGRGEQFF. The CDR3 nucleotides read TGTGCCAGCAGCCCCAGGGGGCGAGGTGAGCAGTTCTTC.

The chain employs TRBV5-1 and TRBJ2-4; 7 nucleotides agree with TRBD1. CDR3 length: 16 residues. From germline, CDR1 is SGHRS and CDR2 YFSETQ. J was trimmed by 0 bases and V by 4 bases; bases with no gene match: 7. CDR3 DNA: TGCGCCAGCAGCCCGGGACAGCAGCTAGCCAAAAACATTCAGTACTTC. Translated, it gives CASSPGQQLAKNIQYF. Looking up the rest from reference TRBV5-1 and TRBJ2-4 gives the full variable domain: KAGVTQTPRYLIKTRGQQVTLSCSPISGHRSVSWYQQTPGQGLQFLFEYFSETQRNKGNFPGRFSGRQFSNSRSEMNVSTLELGDSALYLCASSPGQQLAKNIQYFGAGTRLSVL.

CDR3 in amino acids: CASSFRGGGYTF. Written as DNA, the CDR3 is TGTGCCAGCAGTTTCAGGGGGGGCGGCTACACCTTC. The gene calls are TRBV27 and TRBJ1-2; TRBD1 matches at 7 bases. The germline V gene has CDR1 MNHEY and CDR2 SMNVEV (reference sequence). V shed 3 bases and J 8 bases; nucleotides not matched to a gene: 3. The CDR3 spans 12 residues.

This clone has only a few counts. This chain uses TRBV7-9 with TRBJ1-1; weak D call: TRBD1 (6 bases). This CDR3 has 11 residues. Germline V gives CDR1 SEHNR, CDR2 FQNEAQ (reference sequence). Deletions cut 7 bases from V and 5 bases from J, with 8 bases between. This CDR3 is CASKQGTEAFF. The DNA of the CDR3 is TGTGCCAGCAAACAGGGAACTGAAGCTTTCTTT. Full variable domain (outside the CDR3, taken from reference TRBV7-9 and TRBJ1-1): DTGVSQNPRHKITKRGQNVTFRCDPISEHNRLYWYRQTLGQGPEFLTYFQNEAQLEKSRLLSDRFSAERPKGSFSTLEIQRTEQGDSAMYLCASKQGTEAFFGQGTRLTVV.

Only a few counts were recorded for this clone. The chain recombines TRBV5-6 with TRBJ1-1, with TRBD1 identical over 7 bases. J was trimmed by 8 bases and V by 0 bases; bases with no gene match: 7. The CDR3 sequence is 14 residues long. Germline V lookup: CDR1 SGHDT, CDR2 YYEEEE. The DNA of the CDR3 is TGTGCCAGCAGCTTGGGAGGGGGCACCTACGAAGCTTTCTTT. It yields the protein CASSLGGGTYEAFF.

The gene calls are TRBV27 and TRBJ2-5; tentatively, D is TRBD1 (5 bases). V gave up 6 bases and J gave up 5 bases, with 16 bases separating them. CDR1 and CDR2 (germline): MNHEY, SMNVEV (reference sequence). CDR3 length: 14 residues. The CDR3 region is CASSALLQGETQYF. The DNA for the CDR3 is TGTGCCAGCAGCGCTTTACTGCAGGGCGAGACCCAGTACTTC.

J is TRBJ1-4 and V is TRBV7-9; D not certain. Trimming shortened V by 7 bases and J by 7 bases, and 16 bases separated the two germline ends. The V gene's germline CDR1 is SEHNR and CDR2 FQNEAQ (reference sequence). The CDR3 runs 14 residues. CDR3 DNA: TGTGCCAGCACCGCATCAGGCGATTTTGAAAAACTGTTTTTT. It codes for CASTASGDFEKLFF.